Sequencing of this T cell receptor beta chain was carried out in a study of blood T cell repertoires in COVID-19. Study as a whole: Sample material is recorded as cDNA or gDNA derived from T cells, B-cell-depleted T cells, or PBMCs.

The assay was immunoSEQ multiplex PCR, and TCRdb's table has in-frame clones only and misses some. Of fewer than 250,000 clones detected, more than 75% appear once; the ten largest clones hold roughly a sixth. V was clipped by 4 bases and J by 9 bases; unmatched bases: 10. The CDR3 runs to 16 residues. Germline CDR1 reads LGHDT; CDR2 reads YNNKEL (reference sequence). The clonotype comes from a woman aged 45-60 years with acute COVID-19. The sequenced sample was PBMCs or T cells enriched from blood (not recorded which). The chain is built from TRBV3-1 (or the pseudogene TRBV3-2) and TRBJ2-1, with TRBD1 matching 12 bases. The CDR3 here is CASSPLPGQGASEQFF. The CDR3 DNA follows: TGTGCCAGCAGCCCACTACCGGGACAGGGGGCTAGTGAGCAGTTCTTC.